This TCR beta chain was captured by sequencing in a study of identifying expanded T cells in peripheral blood. Study outcomes and limitations: Clone count variance between two-week samples rose with total template count.

Clones were read by immunoSEQ multiplex PCR, and TCRdb kept only the in-frame ones, dropping some. The sample holds approximately 130,000 clones, around nine tenths seen once. The CDR3 totals 14 residues. Trimming stripped 1 base from V and 8 bases from J, with 14 bases between. In germline, CDR1 is MGHDK, CDR2 SYGVNS. Worth noting for this clone: Its antigen remains unidentified.

Sequencing was done on a sample of blood. The chain couples TRBV25-1 to TRBJ1-2, with D tentatively TRBD1 (6 bases). The receptor was derived from a person between 18 and 69 years old in good health. The CDR3 DNA reads TGTGCCAGCAGTGAATGGGGGCAGGGAGTAGGCTACACCTTC. It yields the protein CASSEWGQGVGYTF.